This record concerns one T cell receptor beta chain sequence. The target antigen is unknown. The germline gives CDR1 ENHRY, CDR2 SYGVKD. The V and J ends lost 3 bases and 5 bases respectively, with 12 bases between them. There are 14 residues in the CDR3. The entry originates in a study of graft-versus-host responses after intestinal transplantation. Study as a whole: Each patient got anti-thymocyte globulin induction, then tacrolimus and steroids for about 3 years.

Only in-frame clones appear in the TCRdb table, and some are missing; sequencing was by immunoSEQ multiplex PCR. Of more than 80,000 clones in the sample, about 88% were seen once. Study-wide results and caveats: Declines in HvG clones occurring early post-transplant were associated with peak circulating GvH clone levels. GvH clones were found in recipient marrow; some appeared first in ileum or blood.

This TCR came from a human donor who was the organ donor for an intestinal transplant. The chain employs TRBV10-3 and TRBJ2-3; possible D gene TRBD2, 5 bases. Sequencing used unstimulated CD4+ T cells sorted from spleen or lymph node cells, obtained before transplant. CDR3 loop: CAISEGGQQDTQYF. The CDR3 DNA reads as TGTGCCATCAGTGAAGGCGGGCAACAAGATACGCAGTATTTT.